This T cell receptor beta chain comes out of a study of monozygotic twins with inflammatory bowel disease (dated by TCRdb to the late 2010s). About the investigation overall: The complete study included about 28 monozygotic twin pairs: 19 IBD-discordant Danish pairs and nine German pairs, of which four were IBD-concordant and five were IBD-discordant. Each individual had, on average, about 151 000 unique TCRalpha sequences and 181 000 unique TCRbeta sequences available for analysis. Disease-associated traits were sought mainly through comparisons between IBD patients and their genetically identical healthy co-twins within discordant pairs.

The study at large found these results: Repertoire similarity did not differ between concordant and discordant twins, possibly due to limited statistical power. Compared with healthy twins, IBD patients shared fewer clonotypes with other individuals, and the difference was most pronounced in patients with signs of disease activity. The results gave no support for a single strong signal or clonotype linked to IBD. Because patients were on differing immunosuppressive treatments, the repertoires may have picked up extra background noise and inter-individual variability. IBD patients had lower TCRbeta repertoire diversity, measured by the inverse Simpson index, than their healthy co-twins. Distinction between different T cell subtypes could not be achieved in the analysis.

As concerns this clonotype: The antigen this receptor binds is unknown.

From each donor, an approximately 2.5 ml peripheral blood sample was drawn into PAXgene tubes and stored at -80 degrees C. Without any T cell sorting, total RNA was extracted from whole blood using the PAXgene blood miRNA kit on an automated QIAcube. Deep TCRalpha and TCRbeta repertoire profiling with unique molecular barcoding was performed on peripheral blood of monozygotic twin pairs concordant or discordant for inflammatory bowel disease. Smoking habits were recorded for all twin pairs, with individuals classified as current, former or never smokers. Libraries were built with 5' RACE. Preparation of each TCR library used 3,000 to 3,500 ng of total RNA. For each sample, cDNA synthesis with SMARTScribe reverse transcriptase was split into eight separate reactions. Unique molecular identifiers containing a 6-nucleotide sample barcode were introduced through template switching during cDNA synthesis. TCRalpha and TCRbeta cDNA was amplified by two nested PCRs of about 15 and 9 cycles, with bead purification after each PCR. Before amplification, the cDNA was treated with uracil DNA-glycosylase and purified using the QIAquick PCR purification kit. The second PCR was the step at which Illumina TruSeq-compatible adapters and sample-specific barcodes were added. Library quality and concentration were assessed using TapeStation and Qubit, and roughly 5.5 ng of each library was pooled. The pooled libraries were sequenced with 2 x 100 bp reads and custom sequencing primers on an Illumina HiSeq2500 single-index Rapid Run. The authors' analysis ran thus. MiGEC version 1.2.6 was used for UMI-based consensus assembly to correct PCR and sequencing errors. MiXCR version 2.1.1 handled V(D)J alignment, clonotype assembly and CDR3 extraction. To normalise gene usage, clonotype sharing and MAIT/NKT TCR abundance, the top 1000, 10 000 and 20 000 clonotypes in each sample were analysed. After downsampling to 27 000 UMIs, diversity was calculated as the inverse Simpson index using the vegan R package. Paired Mann-Whitney U tests were applied to discordant twin pairs, and Benjamini-Hochberg correction was used for multiple testing. The reads went through TCRdb reprocessing, and each CDR3 protein sequence gets one entry with no DNA. The V and J calls come from TCRdb's annotation, not from the publication. The sample table on file contains 110,000 or so distinct CDR3 sequences. 12% of the sample is taken by the ten largest.

This receptor was obtained from a human donor with ulcerative colitis or Crohn's disease, or a healthy co-twin of an affected twin (not recorded which). The sample was blood.

For the CDR3, the sequence is CASSPPGQGAFF. The V gene is TRBV28 and the J gene is TRBJ1-1; TCRdb indicates TRBD1, and absent DNA this call remains unverified. CDR1 and CDR2, per the germline V gene, are MDHEN and SYDVKM. Taken from cysteine to phenylalanine, the CDR3 has 12 residues. The entry carries no DNA sequence.